The source of this T cell receptor beta chain is a study of T cells in Graves' hyperthyroidism and ophthalmopathy. Amplification targeted TCR beta CDR3 regions from RNA transcripts. When the TCR CDR3 underwent first-round RT-PCR, the HTBI primer set was used. In TCRdb, the multiplex PCR reads were re-called with MiXCR into one record per CDR3 protein. The repertoire has hundreds of thousands of distinct CDR3 sequences, approximately 19% of them found once; the top ten carry over 15%. The authors obtained PBMCs from 9 to 10 ml of fresh peripheral blood. As to this clonotype: The junction does not match germline at one end; this may be a read error.

The CDR3 is 15 residues long. CDR1 SGHNT and CDR2 YENEEA come from the germline V gene. The sequence was collected from a woman in her fifties or sixties with Graves' hyperthyroidism that later progressed to Graves' ophthalmopathy. This sequence joins TRBV11-3 and TRBJ2-5; 9 bases line up with TRBD2. Sample: blood. The CDR3 DNA is TGTGCCGGCAGCTTAGGCGGGGGGGGTTCGGAGACCCAGTACTTC. This translates into CAGSLGGGGSETQYF.